The 17 T cell receptor beta chains below all came from one sample that was sequenced in a study of post-analysis software for immune sequencing data. Study-wide findings and caveats: About five TRBV segments appeared more often in patients than in controls, and TRBV5-6, TRBV5-1 and TRBV20-1 were among these.

The antigens these receptors bind are not known. TCR beta cDNA libraries had unique molecular identifiers. MiXCR, applied by TCRdb to the PCR reads, yields one record per CDR3 protein. The sample lists under 650,000 distinct CDR3 sequences; roughly 45% were seen once. Sequenced material: blood. The receptors originated from a girl aged 5-17 years with multiple sclerosis.

The chain joins TRBV12-3 or TRBV12-4 to TRBJ2-7; D ambiguous. The CDR3 totals 12 residues. V lost 2 bases, J lost 7 bases, and 9 bases lay in between. The CDR3 nucleotides read TGTGCCAGCAGTTTATTTGGTTGGGAGCAGTACTTC. It yields the protein CASSLFGWEQYF.

This clonotype was counted between two and nine times. The chain employs TRBV20-1 and TRBJ2-7; TRBD1 matches at 7 bases. Germline V gives CDR1 DFQATT, CDR2 SNEGSKA (reference sequence). The V gene end was trimmed by 2 bases and the J gene end by 3 bases; junction bases not matched to a gene: 4. This CDR3 contains 13 residues. The CDR3 nucleotides are TGCAGTGCTAGATGGGGACAGCGCTACGAGCAGTACTTC. As protein: CSARWGQRYEQYF.

This clonotype was recorded a few times. The rearrangement joins TRBV12-3 or TRBV12-4 to TRBJ2-5; 7 positions agree with TRBD2. V trimming: 5 bases; J trimming: 4 bases; junction bases outside the gene matches: 13. The CDR3 is 16 residues long. CDR3: CASSPGGAGLRETQYF. The CDR3 nucleotides read TGTGCCAGCAGTCCGGGGGGAGCGGGGTTGAGAGAGACCCAGTACTTC.

This clonotype was counted between two and nine times. This chain joins TRBV7-2 and TRBJ2-3, with D uncertain. The V and J ends lost 1 base and 4 bases respectively, with 6 bases between them. The CDR3 contains 13 residues. Per the germline V gene, CDR1 is SGHTA and CDR2 is FQGNSA. The CDR3 DNA is TGTGCCAGCAGCTTAGGTTTGTCAGATACGCAGTATTTT. Translating gives CASSLGLSDTQYF.

The V and J genes are TRBV10-3 and TRBJ2-7, with TRBD2 matching 13 bases. There are 17 residues in the CDR3. The trim removed 6 bases at V and 5 bases at J, leaving 13 bases unmatched. Per the germline V gene, CDR1 is ENHRY and CDR2 is SYGVKD. In nucleotides, the CDR3 is TGTGCCATCAGCTCCGGGACTAGCGGGATTTTATTCCACGAGCAGTACTTC. It is translated as CAISSGTSGILFHEQYF.

V gene TRBV6-1 combines with J gene TRBJ2-3; D unclear. V was pared by 6 bases and J by 5 bases, with 15 bases between. From germline, CDR1 is MNHNS and CDR2 SASEGT. The CDR3 extends over 14 amino acids. The CDR3 protein is CASRTSNGEDTQYF. The CDR3 coding sequence is TGTGCCAGCAGAACCAGCAATGGCGAAGATACGCAGTATTTT.

J is TRBJ2-1 and V is TRBV12-5, with D unresolved. Germline CDR1 is LGHNT and CDR2 is FRNRAP. The CDR3 is 12 amino acids. V was cut by 5 bases and J by 8 bases, with 10 bases left in between. The chain's CDR3 is CASGTPPHEQFF. The CDR3, as DNA: TGTGCTAGTGGTACTCCGCCCCATGAGCAGTTCTTC. The whole variable domain, filled in from reference TRBV12-5 and TRBJ2-1, reads DARVTQTPRHKVTEMGQEVTMRCQPILGHNTVFWYRQTMMQGLELLAYFRNRAPLDDSGMPKDRFSAEMPDATLATLKIQPSEPRDSAVYFCASGTPPHEQFFGPGTRLTVL.

The chain couples TRBV5-1 to TRBJ2-7; TRBD1 matches 7 bases. The CDR3 spans 15 residues. CDR1 is SGHRS and CDR2 is YFSETQ in the germline V gene. With 4 bases clipped from V and 7 bases from J, the junction kept 14 bases outside the gene matches. In DNA form, the CDR3 reads TGCGCCAGCAGCACTCAGGGGGTAGAAGTGGAAGAGCAGTACTTC. It specifies CASSTQGVEVEEQYF.

The V call is TRBV12-3 or TRBV12-4, the J call TRBJ2-1, with 7 bases matching TRBD2. TRBJ2-7 explains the end of the DNA better; the J call may be wrong. CDR3 length: 16 amino acids. The CDR3 loop reads CASSLGSGRTVWEQYF. CDR3 bases: TGTGCCAGCAGTTTAGGGTCCGGGAGGACGGTCTGGGAGCAGTACTTC.

The chain has TRBV12-3 or TRBV12-4 and TRBJ2-7, with a tentative D call TRBD1 (6 bases). The V end was cut by 4 bases, the J end by 7 bases, with 17 bases between. CDR3 length: 14 residues. CDR3 DNA: TGTGCCAGCAGTTCATCCGACAGGCTGGGGGAGCAGTACTTC. Protein product: CASSSSDRLGEQYF.

The chain employs TRBV24-1 and TRBJ2-1; unclear D gene. V was pared by 4 bases and J by 1 base, with 10 bases between. Germline CDR1 KGHDR, CDR2 SFDVKD. This CDR3 has 15 amino acids. The CDR3 protein is CATSDPDLSYNEQFF. CDR3 nucleotides: TGTGCCACCAGTGACCCGGACCTTTCCTACAATGAGCAGTTCTTC.

The chain carries TRBV14 and TRBJ2-7; D unclear. Germline CDR1 is SGHDN and CDR2 is FVKESK. Between the trimmed V and J ends, which lost 1 base and 0 bases, there was a span of 13 bases. CDR3 length: 16 amino acids. Here the CDR3 DNA reads TGTGCCAGCAGCCAAGCTAAAGTGGGTCTCTCCTACGAGCAGTACTTC. Its protein is CASSQAKVGLSYEQYF.

The chain combines TRBV7-8 with TRBJ1-2; D gene uncertain. The CDR3 runs to 16 residues. V was cut by 10 bases and J by 5 bases, with 26 bases left in between. The germline V gene has CDR1 SGHVS and CDR2 FQNEAQ. The CDR3 here is CATKSYRVGKKYGYTF. In DNA form, the CDR3 reads TGTGCCACCAAAAGTTATAGGGTCGGGAAGAAATATGGCTACACCTTC.

This clonotype was seen a single time. The rearrangement joins TRBV7-8 to TRBJ1-2; a weak D match, TRBD1 (6 bases). Germline V gene sequence: CDR1 SGHVS, CDR2 FQNEAQ. Trimming stripped 1 base from V and 4 bases from J, with 16 bases between. There are 16 residues in the CDR3. The CDR3 loop is CASSLGSPGAGYGYTF. The DNA for the CDR3 is TGTGCCAGCAGCTTAGGCTCTCCGGGGGCCGGCTATGGCTACACCTTC.

There are a few counts of this clonotype. The rearrangement joins TRBV6-1 to TRBJ2-7; 11 positions match TRBD2. The V gene end was trimmed by 6 bases and the J gene end by 2 bases; junction bases not matched to a gene: 12. This CDR3 contains 17 residues. Germline assignment: CDR1 MNHNS and CDR2 SASEGT. The CDR3 bases are TGTGCCAGCAGCCCACGGTCTAGCGGGGGGACTGCCTACGAGCAGTACTTC. Translation: CASSPRSSGGTAYEQYF.

This clonotype turned up a few times. V and J are TRBV5-1 and TRBJ1-2; D not resolved. CDR3 length: 12 residues. Germline V gene sequence: CDR1 SGHRS, CDR2 YFSETQ. The germline V and J ends were trimmed by 5 bases and 4 bases, with 9 bases remaining between them. The CDR3 nucleotides read TGCGCCAGCAGATCAGGAAGCTATGGCTACACCTTC. Amino acids: CASRSGSYGYTF. Filled out from reference TRBV5-1 and TRBJ1-2, the complete variable domain reads KAGVTQTPRYLIKTRGQQVTLSCSPISGHRSVSWYQQTPGQGLQFLFEYFSETQRNKGNFPGRFSGRQFSNSRSEMNVSTLELGDSALYLCASRSGSYGYTFGSGTRLTVV.

This clonotype was counted only a few times. This rearrangement joins TRBV4-3 to TRBJ2-3; D tentatively fits TRBD1 or TRBD2 (5 bases each). The CDR3 has 13 residues. V gave up 4 bases and J gave up 5 bases, with 10 bases separating them. CDR1 is LGHNA, CDR2 YSLEER, per germline. This chain's CDR3 is CASSPLGVDTQYF. Here the CDR3 DNA reads TGCGCCAGCAGCCCTTTGGGGGTAGATACGCAGTATTTT.